This TCR beta chain was sequenced in a study of blood T cell repertoires in COVID-19. Trimming removed 6 bases from V and 4 bases from J, with 16 bases in between. Germline V gene data show CDR1 as SGHRS and CDR2 as YFSETQ. The CDR3 loop spans 15 amino acids. Sequencing was performed with immunoSEQ multiplex PCR; in TCRdb, only in-frame clones are kept and a portion is missing. The sample yields roughly 310,000 clones, 85% to 90% seen once. The chain is built from TRBV5-1 and TRBJ2-2, with TRBD1 as a possible D gene (5 bases). The sequence was obtained from a woman under 40 with COVID-19, enrolled during active disease. Sequences were obtained from peripheral blood. CDR3 in DNA: TGCGCCAGCACCTTCACCGAGCAGGGCACCGGGGAGCTGTTTTTT. Translated: CASTFTEQGTGELFF.